This T cell receptor beta chain appears in the sequencing data of a study of human CD4 T cells and Enterobacteriaceae. This table comes from immunoSEQ multiplex PCR, and its TCRdb copy is limited to in-frame clones, with some not included. The table has some 30,000 clones, around four fifths seen once; the top ten hold over 1.5%. Memory CD4+ T cells were sorted as all CD4+ cells except CD45RA+CCR7+CD95- naive cells, over 98% pure. CD8+, CD14+, CD16+, CD56+, CD19+ and CD25-bright cells were excluded before sorting. CDR3 length: 14 amino acids. Germline lookup yields CDR1 MDHEN and CDR2 SYDVKM. Trimming took 8 bases from V and 4 from J; bases not matched to a gene: 9.

V is TRBV28 and J is TRBJ2-5; 8 positions match TRBD2. The sequencing sample was made of memory CD4+ T cells from blood. The origin of this receptor is a human donor in good health. As DNA, the CDR3 is TGTGCCAGCGGGATCGCGGGGGGACGAGAGACCCAGTACTTC. This sequence encodes CASGIAGGRETQYF. Supplemented by reference TRBV28 and TRBJ2-5, the full variable domain reads DVKVTQSSRYLVKRTGEKVFLECVQDMDHENMFWYRQDPGLGLRLIYFSYDVKMKEKGDIPEGYSVSREKKERFSLILESASTNQTSMYLCASGIAGGRETQYFGPGTRLLVL.